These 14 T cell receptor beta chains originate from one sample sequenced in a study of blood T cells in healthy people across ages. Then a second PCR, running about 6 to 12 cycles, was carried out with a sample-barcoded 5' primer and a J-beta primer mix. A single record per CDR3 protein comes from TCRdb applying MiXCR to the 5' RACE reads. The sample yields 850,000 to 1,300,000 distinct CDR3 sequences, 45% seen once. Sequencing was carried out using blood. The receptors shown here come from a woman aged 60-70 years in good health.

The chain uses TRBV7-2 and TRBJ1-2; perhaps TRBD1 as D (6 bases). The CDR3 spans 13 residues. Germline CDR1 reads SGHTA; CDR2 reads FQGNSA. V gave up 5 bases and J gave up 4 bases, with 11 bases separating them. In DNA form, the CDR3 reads TGTGCCAGCAGCAAAGGACAGACCTATGGCTACACCTTC. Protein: CASSKGQTYGYTF.

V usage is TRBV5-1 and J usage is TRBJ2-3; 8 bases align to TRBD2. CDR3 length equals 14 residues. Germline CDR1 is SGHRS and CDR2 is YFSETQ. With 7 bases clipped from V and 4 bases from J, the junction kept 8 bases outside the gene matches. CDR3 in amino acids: CASGLASGADTQYF. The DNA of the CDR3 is TGCGCCAGCGGACTAGCAAGTGGGGCAGATACGCAGTATTTT.

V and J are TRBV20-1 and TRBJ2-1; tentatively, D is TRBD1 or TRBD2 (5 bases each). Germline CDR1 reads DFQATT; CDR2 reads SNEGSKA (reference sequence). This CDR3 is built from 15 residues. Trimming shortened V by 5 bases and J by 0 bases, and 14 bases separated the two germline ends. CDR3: CSAGTTGSSYNEQFF. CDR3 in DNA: TGCAGTGCTGGGACGACCGGCAGCTCCTACAATGAGCAGTTCTTC.

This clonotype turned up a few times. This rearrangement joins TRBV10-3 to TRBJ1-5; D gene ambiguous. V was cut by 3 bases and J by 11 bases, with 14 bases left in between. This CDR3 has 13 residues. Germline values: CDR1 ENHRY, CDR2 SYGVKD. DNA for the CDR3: TGTGCCATCAGTGATATCGGGATCTCGGCCCAGCATTTT. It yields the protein CAISDIGISAQHF.

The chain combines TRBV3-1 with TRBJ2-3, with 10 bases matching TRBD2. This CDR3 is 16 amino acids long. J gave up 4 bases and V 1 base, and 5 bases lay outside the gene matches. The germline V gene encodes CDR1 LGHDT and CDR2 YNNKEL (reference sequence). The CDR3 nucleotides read TGTGCCAGCAGCCAAGGCAGCGGGAGGGGTGCAGATACGCAGTATTTT. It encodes CASSQGSGRGADTQYF.

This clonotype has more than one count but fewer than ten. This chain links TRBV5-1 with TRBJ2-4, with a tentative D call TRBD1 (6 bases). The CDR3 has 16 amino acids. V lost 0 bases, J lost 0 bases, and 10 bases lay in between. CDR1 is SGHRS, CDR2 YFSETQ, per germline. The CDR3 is CASSLGDNLAKNIQYF. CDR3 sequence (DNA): TGCGCCAGCAGCTTGGGGGACAACCTAGCCAAAAACATTCAGTACTTC.

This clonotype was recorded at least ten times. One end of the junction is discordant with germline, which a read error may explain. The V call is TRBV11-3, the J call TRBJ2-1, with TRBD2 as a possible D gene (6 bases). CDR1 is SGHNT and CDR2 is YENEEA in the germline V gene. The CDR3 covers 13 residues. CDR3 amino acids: CASSLGGSNEQFF. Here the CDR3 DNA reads TGCGCCAGCAGCTTGGGGGGAAGCAATGAGCAGTTCTTC.

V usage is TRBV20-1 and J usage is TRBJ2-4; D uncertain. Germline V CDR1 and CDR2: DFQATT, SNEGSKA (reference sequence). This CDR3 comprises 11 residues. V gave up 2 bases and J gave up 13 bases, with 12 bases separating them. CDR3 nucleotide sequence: TGCAGTGCTAGACTAGGCCCAGCACAGTACTTC. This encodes CSARLGPAQYF.

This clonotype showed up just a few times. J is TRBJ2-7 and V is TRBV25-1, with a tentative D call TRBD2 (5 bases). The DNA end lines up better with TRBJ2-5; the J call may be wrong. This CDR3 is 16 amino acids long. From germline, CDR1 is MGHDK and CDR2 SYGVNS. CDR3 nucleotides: TGTGCCAGCATGGGGAGCTCTCTTTCCGCTGTGGAGACCCAGTACTTC. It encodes CASMGSSLSAVETQYF.

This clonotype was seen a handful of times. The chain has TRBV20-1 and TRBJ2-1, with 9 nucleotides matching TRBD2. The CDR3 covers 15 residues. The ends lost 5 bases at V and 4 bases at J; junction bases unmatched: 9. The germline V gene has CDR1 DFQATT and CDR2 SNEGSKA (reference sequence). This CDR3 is CSARGREGVYNEQFF. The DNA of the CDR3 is TGCAGTGCTCGAGGGCGGGAGGGGGTATACAATGAGCAGTTCTTC.

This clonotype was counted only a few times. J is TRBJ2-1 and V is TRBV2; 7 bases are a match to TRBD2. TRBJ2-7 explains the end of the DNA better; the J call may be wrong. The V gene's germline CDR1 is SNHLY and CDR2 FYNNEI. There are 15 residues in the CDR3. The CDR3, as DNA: TGTGCCAGCAGTGGAGGCGGGAGCTCCTACAATGAGCAGTACTTC. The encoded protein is CASSGGGSSYNEQYF.

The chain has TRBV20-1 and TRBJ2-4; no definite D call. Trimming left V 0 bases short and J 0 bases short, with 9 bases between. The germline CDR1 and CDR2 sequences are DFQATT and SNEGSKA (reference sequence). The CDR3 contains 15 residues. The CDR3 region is CSAREDDLAKNIQYF. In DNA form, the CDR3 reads TGCAGTGCTAGAGAGGACGATCTAGCCAAAAACATTCAGTACTTC.

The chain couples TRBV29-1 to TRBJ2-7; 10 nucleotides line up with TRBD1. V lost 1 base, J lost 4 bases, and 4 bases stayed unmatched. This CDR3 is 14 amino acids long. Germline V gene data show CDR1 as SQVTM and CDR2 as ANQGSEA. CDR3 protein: CSVEVGGQGYEQYF. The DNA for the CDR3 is TGCAGCGTTGAAGTGGGGGGACAGGGGTACGAGCAGTACTTC.

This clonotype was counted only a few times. The CDR3 nucleotides read TGTGCCACCAGCAGAAGGGGCAGGGAAGGGGAGACCCAGTACTTC. Protein product: CATSRRGREGETQYF. The chain couples TRBV15 to TRBJ2-5, with D possibly TRBD1 on 5 matching bases. Germline V CDR1 and CDR2: LNHNV, YYDKDF (reference sequence). V lost 2 bases to trimming and J lost 5 bases, with 15 bases between them. The CDR3 runs to 15 residues.